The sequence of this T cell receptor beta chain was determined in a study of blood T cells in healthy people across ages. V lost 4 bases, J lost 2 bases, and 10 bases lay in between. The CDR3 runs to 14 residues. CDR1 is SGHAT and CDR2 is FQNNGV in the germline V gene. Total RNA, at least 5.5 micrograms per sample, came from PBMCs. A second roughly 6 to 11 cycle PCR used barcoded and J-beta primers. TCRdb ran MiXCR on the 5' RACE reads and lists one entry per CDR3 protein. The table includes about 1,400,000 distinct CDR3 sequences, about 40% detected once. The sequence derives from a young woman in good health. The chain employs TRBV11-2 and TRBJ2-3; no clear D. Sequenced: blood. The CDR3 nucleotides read TGTGCCAGCAGCTATGAGGCCCTCACAGATACGCAGTATTTT. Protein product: CASSYEALTDTQYF.